The clone carrying this T cell receptor (beta chain) came up a few times. TCRdb redid the calling of the 5' RACE reads with MiXCR, one entry per CDR3 protein. The repertoire has some 320,000 distinct CDR3 sequences, approximately 10% of them found once; the top ten carry around 3.1%. The data were obtained in a study of T cells after yellow fever vaccination. V gave up 2 bases and J gave up 7 bases, with 8 bases separating them. This CDR3 is 12 amino acids long. CDR1 and CDR2 (germline): SEHNR, FQNEAQ (reference sequence). The chain uses TRBV7-9 and TRBJ1-2; D is uncertain. This TCR came from a man in his late teens or twenties who received the YFV17D yellow fever vaccine. This sample comprised CD4+ T cells sorted from PBMCs, obtained 5 days after the yellow fever booster vaccination. As DNA, the CDR3 is TGTGCCAGCAGCTTACGAGCTGCTGGCTACACCTTC. Encoded protein: CASSLRAAGYTF.